The clone carrying this TCR beta chain has a single count. The data stem from a study of shared T cell receptors in the human thymus. Using immunoSEQ multiplex PCR, the repertoire was profiled, and TCRdb retains in-frame clones only, with some absent. Here the sample spans some 660,000 clones, more than 75% being singletons. Germline values: CDR1 SGDLS, CDR2 YYNGEE. V was cut by 0 bases and J by 2 bases, with 13 bases left in between. This CDR3 region has 16 residues. A further study also used this sample, focusing on human thymus T cells. That source reports: Healthy Finnish infants having corrective surgery for congenital heart defects served as donors. Obtained as resections during corrective heart surgery, the thymus tissue was then studied. Apparent skewing of V and J gene usage characterized both thymic and blood repertoires. Related work showed strongly overlapping thymic repertoires across unrelated individuals.

The specimen sequenced was thymocytes. The chain recombines TRBV9 with TRBJ2-3, with D maybe TRBD2 (6 bases). The clonotype was recovered from a boy less than two years old with a congenital heart defect. The CDR3 nucleotides read TGTGCCAGCAGCGTAGGGGGGGTTCGGAACACAGATACGCAGTATTTT. This translates into CASSVGGVRNTDTQYF.